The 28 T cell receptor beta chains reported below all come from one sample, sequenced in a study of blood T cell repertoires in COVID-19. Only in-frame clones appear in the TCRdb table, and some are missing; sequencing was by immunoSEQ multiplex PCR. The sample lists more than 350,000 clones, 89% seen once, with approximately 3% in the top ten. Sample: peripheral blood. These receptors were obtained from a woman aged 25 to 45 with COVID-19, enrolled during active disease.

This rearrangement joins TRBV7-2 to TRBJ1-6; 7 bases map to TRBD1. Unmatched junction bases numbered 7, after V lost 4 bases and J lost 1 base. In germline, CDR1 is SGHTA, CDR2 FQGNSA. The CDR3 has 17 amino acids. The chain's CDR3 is CASSSRSTGSYNSPLHF. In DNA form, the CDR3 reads TGTGCCAGCAGCTCTAGGTCGACAGGGTCCTATAATTCACCCCTCCACTTT.

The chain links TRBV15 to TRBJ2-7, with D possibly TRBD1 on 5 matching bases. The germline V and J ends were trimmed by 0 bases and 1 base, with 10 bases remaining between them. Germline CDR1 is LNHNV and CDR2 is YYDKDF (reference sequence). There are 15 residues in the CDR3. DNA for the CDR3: TGTGCCACCAGCAGAGATCAGGGTAGGTCCTACGAGCAGTACTTC. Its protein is CATSRDQGRSYEQYF. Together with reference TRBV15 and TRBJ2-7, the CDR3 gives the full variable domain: DAMVIQNPRYQVTQFGKPVTLSCSQTLNHNVMYWYQQKSSQAPKLLFHYYDKDFNNEADTPDNFQSRRPNTSFCFLDIRSPGLGDTAMYLCATSRDQGRSYEQYFGPGTRLTVT.

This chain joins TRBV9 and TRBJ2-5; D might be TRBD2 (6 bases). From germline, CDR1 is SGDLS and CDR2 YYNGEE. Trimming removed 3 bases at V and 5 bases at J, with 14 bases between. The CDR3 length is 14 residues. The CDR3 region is CASSGGTSGETQYF. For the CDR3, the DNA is TGTGCCAGCAGCGGGGGGACTTCGGGGGAGACCCAGTACTTC.

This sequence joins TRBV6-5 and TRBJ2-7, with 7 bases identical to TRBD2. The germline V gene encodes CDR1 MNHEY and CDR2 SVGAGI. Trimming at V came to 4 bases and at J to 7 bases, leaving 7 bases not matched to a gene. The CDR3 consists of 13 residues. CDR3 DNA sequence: TGTGCCAGCAGTTCTACCGGGAGGAGTGAGCAGTACGTC. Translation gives CASSSTGRSEQYV.

CDR3 DNA sequence: TGTGCCACCATGACAGGCCTTTTCCCTAGCACAGATACGCAGTATTTT. As protein: CATMTGLFPSTDTQYF. The gene calls are TRBV7-2 and TRBJ2-3, with a tentative D call TRBD1 (6 bases). Germline CDR1 is SGHTA and CDR2 is FQGNSA. CDR3 size: 16 residues. The V end was cut by 10 bases, the J end by 0 bases, with 20 bases between.

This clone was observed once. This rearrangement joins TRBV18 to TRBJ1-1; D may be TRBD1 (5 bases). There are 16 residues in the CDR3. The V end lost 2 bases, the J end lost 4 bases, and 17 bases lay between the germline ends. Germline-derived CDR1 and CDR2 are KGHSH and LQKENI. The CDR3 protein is CASSPTAGTGGTEAFF. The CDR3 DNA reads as TGTGCCAGCTCACCAACGGCTGGGACGGGGGGCACTGAAGCTTTCTTT. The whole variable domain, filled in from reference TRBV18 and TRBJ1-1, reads NAGVMQNPRHLVRRRGQEARLRCSPMKGHSHVYWYRQLPEEGLKFMVYLQKENIIDESGMPKERFSAEFPKEGPSILRIQQVVRGDSAAYFCASSPTAGTGGTEAFFGQGTRLTVV.

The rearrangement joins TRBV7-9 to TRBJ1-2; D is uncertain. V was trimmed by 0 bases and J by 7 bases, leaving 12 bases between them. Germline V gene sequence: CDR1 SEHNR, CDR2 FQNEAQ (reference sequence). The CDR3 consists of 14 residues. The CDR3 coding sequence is TGTGCCAGCAGCTTAGCGAGTTATAACAGTGGCTACACCTTC. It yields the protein CASSLASYNSGYTF.

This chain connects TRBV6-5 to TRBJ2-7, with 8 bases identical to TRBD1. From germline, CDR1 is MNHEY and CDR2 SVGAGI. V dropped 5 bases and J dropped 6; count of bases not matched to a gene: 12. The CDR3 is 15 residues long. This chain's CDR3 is CASSTAGGQVGEQYF. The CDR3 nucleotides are TGTGCCAGCAGTACCGCAGGGGGCCAAGTAGGCGAGCAGTACTTC.

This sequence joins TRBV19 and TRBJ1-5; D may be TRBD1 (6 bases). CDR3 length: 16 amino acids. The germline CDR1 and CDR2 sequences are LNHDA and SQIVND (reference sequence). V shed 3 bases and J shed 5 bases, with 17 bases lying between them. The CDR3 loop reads CASSIVYRVLYQPQHF. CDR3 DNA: TGTGCCAGTAGTATCGTGTACAGGGTGCTGTATCAGCCCCAGCATTTT.

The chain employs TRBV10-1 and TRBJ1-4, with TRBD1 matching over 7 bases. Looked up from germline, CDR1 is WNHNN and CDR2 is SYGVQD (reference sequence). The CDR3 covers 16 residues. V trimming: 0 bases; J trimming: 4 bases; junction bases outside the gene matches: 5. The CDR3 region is CASSESGDSFNEKLFF. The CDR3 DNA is TGCGCCAGCAGTGAGTCGGGGGACAGCTTTAATGAAAAACTGTTTTTT.

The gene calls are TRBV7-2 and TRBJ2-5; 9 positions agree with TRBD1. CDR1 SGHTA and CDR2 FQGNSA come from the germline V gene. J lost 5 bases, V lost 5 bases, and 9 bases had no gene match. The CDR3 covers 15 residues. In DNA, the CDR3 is TGTGCCAGCAGCCAATGGGACAGGGAGGGGGAGACCCAGTACTTC. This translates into CASSQWDREGETQYF. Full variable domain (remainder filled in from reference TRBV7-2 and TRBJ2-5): GAGVSQSPSNKVTEKGKDVELRCDPISGHTALYWYRQSLGQGLEFLIYFQGNSAPDKSGLPSDRFSAERTGGSVSTLTIQRTQQEDSAVYLCASSQWDREGETQYFGPGTRLLVL.

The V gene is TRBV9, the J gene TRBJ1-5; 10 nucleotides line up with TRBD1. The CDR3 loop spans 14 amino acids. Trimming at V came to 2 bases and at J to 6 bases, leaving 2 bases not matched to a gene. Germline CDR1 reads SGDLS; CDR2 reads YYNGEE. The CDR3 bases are TGTGCCAGCAGCGTGGGGGACAGGGGTCAGCCCCAGCATTTT. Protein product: CASSVGDRGQPQHF.

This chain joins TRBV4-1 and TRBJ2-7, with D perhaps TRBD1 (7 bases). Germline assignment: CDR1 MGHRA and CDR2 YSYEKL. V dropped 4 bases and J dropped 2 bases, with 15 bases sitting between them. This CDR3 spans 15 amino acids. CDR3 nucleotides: TGCGCCAGCAGCCCCGCACAGGGGAGGACCTACGAGCAGTACTTC. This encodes CASSPAQGRTYEQYF.

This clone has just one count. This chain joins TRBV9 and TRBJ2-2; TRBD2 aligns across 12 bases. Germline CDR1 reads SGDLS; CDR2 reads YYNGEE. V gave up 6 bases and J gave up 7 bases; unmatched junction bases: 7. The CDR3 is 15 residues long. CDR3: CASNPSGGVGGELFF. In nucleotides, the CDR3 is TGTGCCAGCAACCCTAGCGGGGGGGTCGGCGGGGAGCTGTTTTTT.

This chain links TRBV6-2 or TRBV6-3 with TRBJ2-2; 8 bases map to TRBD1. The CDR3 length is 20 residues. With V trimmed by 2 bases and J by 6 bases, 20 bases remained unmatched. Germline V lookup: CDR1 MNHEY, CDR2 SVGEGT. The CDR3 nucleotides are TGTGCCAGCAGTTACCCATACCGTTCCAGGACAGGGTTTCATTCCGGGGAGCTGTTTTTT. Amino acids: CASSYPYRSRTGFHSGELFF.

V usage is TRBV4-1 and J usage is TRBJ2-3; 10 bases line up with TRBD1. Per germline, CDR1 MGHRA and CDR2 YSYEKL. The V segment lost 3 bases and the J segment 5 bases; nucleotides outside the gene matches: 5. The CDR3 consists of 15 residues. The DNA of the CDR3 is TGCGCCAGCAGCCAGGTCGACAGGGGGCAAGATACGCAGTATTTT. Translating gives CASSQVDRGQDTQYF.

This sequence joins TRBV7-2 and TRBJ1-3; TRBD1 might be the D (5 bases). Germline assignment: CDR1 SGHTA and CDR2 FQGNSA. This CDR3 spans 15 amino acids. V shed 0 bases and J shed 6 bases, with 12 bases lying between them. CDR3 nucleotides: TGTGCCAGCAGCTTAGCGGGGGGTAGGGAAAACACCATATATTTT. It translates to CASSLAGGRENTIYF.

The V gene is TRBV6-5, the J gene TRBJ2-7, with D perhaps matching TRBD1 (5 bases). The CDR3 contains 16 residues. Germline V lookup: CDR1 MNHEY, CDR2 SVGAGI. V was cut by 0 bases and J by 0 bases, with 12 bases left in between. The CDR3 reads CASSYSYRTSSYEQYF. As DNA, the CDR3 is TGTGCCAGCAGTTACTCTTACAGGACGAGCTCCTACGAGCAGTACTTC.

The CDR3 region is CASSLRQAPLHF. CDR3 DNA sequence: TGTGCCAGCAGTTTAAGGCAGGCACCCCTCCACTTT. V gene TRBV28 combines with J gene TRBJ1-6; D is unresolved. Deletions cut 2 bases from V and 11 bases from J, with 7 bases between. The CDR3 has 12 amino acids. The V gene's germline CDR1 is MDHEN and CDR2 SYDVKM. The whole variable domain, filled in from reference TRBV28 and TRBJ1-6, reads DVKVTQSSRYLVKRTGEKVFLECVQDMDHENMFWYRQDPGLGLRLIYFSYDVKMKEKGDIPEGYSVSREKKERFSLILESASTNQTSMYLCASSLRQAPLHFGNGTRLTVT.

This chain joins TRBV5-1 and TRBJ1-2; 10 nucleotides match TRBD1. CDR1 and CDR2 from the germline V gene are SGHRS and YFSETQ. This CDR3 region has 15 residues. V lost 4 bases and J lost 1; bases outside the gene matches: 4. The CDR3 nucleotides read TGCGCCAGCAGCGTGACAGGGGGCGTTAACTATGGCTACACCTTC. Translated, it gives CASSVTGGVNYGYTF.

CDR3 nucleotides: TGTGCCAGTAGCTATGGTACTGTTCGGCCCCAGCATTTT. This translates into CASSYGTVRPQHF. This chain links TRBV19 with TRBJ1-5; D unresolved. The length of the CDR3 is 13 residues. The V and J ends lost 6 bases and 9 bases respectively, with 15 bases between them. Germline CDR1 LNHDA, CDR2 SQIVND (reference sequence).

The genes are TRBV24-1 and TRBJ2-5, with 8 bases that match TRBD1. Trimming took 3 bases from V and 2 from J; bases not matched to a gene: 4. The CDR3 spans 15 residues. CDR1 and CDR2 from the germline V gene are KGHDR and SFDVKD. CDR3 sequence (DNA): TGTGCCACCAGTGATCCCCGACAGGGGCAAGAGACCCAGTACTTC. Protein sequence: CATSDPRQGQETQYF.

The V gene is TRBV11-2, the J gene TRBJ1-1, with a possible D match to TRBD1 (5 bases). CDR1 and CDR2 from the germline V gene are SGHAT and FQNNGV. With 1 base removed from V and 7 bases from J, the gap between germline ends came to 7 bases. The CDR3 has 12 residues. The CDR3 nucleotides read TGTGCCAGCAGCTTAGCAGGGCGTGAAGCTTTCTTT. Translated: CASSLAGREAFF.

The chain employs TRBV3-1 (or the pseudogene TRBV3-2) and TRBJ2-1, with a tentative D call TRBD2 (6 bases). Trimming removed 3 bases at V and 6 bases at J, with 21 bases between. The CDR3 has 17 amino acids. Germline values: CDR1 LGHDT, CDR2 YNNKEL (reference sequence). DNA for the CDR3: TGTGCCAGCAGCCATCCAGTCGGGACTCCCCTGCCCAATGAGCAGTTCTTC. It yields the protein CASSHPVGTPLPNEQFF.

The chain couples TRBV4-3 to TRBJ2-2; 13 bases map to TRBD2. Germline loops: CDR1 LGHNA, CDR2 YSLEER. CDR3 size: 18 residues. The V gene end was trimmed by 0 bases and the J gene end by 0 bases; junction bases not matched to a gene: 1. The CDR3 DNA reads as TGCGCCAGCAGCCAAGAACTAGCGGGAGGGGCGAACACCGGGGAGCTGTTTTTT. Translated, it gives CASSQELAGGANTGELFF.

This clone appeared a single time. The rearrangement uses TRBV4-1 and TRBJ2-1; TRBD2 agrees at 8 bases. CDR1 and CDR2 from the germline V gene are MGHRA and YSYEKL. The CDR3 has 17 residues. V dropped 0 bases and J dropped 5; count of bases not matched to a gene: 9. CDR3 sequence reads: CASSQDKSSGYNNEQFF. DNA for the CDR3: TGCGCCAGCAGCCAAGATAAATCTAGCGGGTACAACAATGAGCAGTTCTTC.

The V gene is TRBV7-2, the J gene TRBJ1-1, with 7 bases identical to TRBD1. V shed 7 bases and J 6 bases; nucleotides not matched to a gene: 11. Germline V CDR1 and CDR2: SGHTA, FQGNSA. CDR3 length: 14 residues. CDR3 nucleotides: TGTGCCAGCACCCCAAGACAGGGAGGAGCTGAAGCTTTCTTT. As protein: CASTPRQGGAEAFF.

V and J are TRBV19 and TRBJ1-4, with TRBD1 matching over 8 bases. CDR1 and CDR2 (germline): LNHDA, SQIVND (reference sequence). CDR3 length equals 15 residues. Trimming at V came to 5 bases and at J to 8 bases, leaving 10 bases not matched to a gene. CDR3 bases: TGTGCCAGTAGTCGTGCGGAACAGGGGGGGGAAAAACTGTTTTTT. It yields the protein CASSRAEQGGEKLFF.